This TCR beta chain was obtained from a study of beta chain features in type 1 diabetes. Note on this clone: This sample includes further DNA sequences coding for the same CDR3.

Trimming shortened V by 0 bases and J by 5 bases, and 5 bases separated the two germline ends. Per germline, CDR1 SGHDT and CDR2 YYEEEE. The CDR3 length is 12 residues. As every portion of the isolated RNA was reverse transcribed, the sequencing read expressed TCRB transcripts. Clones were sequenced by immunoSEQ multiplex PCR, and TCRdb holds only the in-frame ones, with some missing. The sample yields over 700,000 clones, 17% seen once. This TCR was sampled from a woman between 18 and 29 years old in good health. This chain links TRBV5-6 with TRBJ1-2, with D uncertain. Sequenced material: naive CD4+ T cells from blood. The CDR3, as DNA: TGTGCCAGCAGCTTGGATGGGTATGGCTACACCTTC. Translated, it gives CASSLDGYGYTF.